The present TCR beta chain was sequenced within a study of regulatory T cells in long-lasting Graves disease. This clonotype has just a few counts. Building of the TCR beta libraries involved iRepertoire HTBI primers and Arm-PCR of CDR3 regions. TCRdb reprocessed the multiplex PCR reads with MiXCR, giving one entry per CDR3 protein. The sample has about 470,000 distinct CDR3 sequences; roughly 20% are singletons. Germline V gene data show CDR1 as SQVTM and CDR2 as ANQGSEA. The CDR3 has 11 amino acids. V was shortened by 5 bases and J by 5 bases, with 10 bases between the two germline ends. Time point of the sample: persistent/refractory GD, antithyroid drugs over 5 years with positive TRAb. TCR sequences were obtained from RNA taken from PBMCs.

Source: peripheral blood mononuclear cells (PBMCs), taken when the disease was refractory, from a patient treated with antithyroid drugs. This receptor was identified in a female donor with Graves disease. The chain carries TRBV29-1 and TRBJ2-7, with TRBD1 as a possible D gene (6 bases). The CDR3 region is CSVNRADEQYF. CDR3 in DNA: TGCAGCGTTAACAGGGCGGACGAGCAGTACTTC.